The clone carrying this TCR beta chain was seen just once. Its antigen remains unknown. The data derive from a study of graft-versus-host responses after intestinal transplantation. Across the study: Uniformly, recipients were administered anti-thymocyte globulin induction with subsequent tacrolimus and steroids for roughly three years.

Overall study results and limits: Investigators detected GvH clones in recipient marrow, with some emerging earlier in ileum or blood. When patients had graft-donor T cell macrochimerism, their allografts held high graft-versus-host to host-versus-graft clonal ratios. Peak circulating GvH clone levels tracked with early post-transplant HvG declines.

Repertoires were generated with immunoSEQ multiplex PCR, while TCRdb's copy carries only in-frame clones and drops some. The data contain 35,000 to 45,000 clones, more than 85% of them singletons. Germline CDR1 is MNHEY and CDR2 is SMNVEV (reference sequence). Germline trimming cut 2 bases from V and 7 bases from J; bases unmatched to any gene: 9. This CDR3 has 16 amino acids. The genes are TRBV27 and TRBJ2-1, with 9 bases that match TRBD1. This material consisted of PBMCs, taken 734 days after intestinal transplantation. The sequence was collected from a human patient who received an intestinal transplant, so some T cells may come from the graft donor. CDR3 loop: CASSLAGTGYGNEQFF. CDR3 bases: TGTGCCAGCAGTTTAGCCGGGACAGGGTATGGTAATGAGCAGTTCTTC.